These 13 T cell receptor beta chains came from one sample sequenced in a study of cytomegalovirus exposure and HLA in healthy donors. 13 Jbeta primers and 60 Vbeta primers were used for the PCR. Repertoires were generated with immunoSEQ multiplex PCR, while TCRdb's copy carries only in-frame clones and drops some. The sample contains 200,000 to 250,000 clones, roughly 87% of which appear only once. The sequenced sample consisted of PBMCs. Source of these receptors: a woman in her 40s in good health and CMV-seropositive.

CDR3 nucleotide sequence: TGTGCCAGCAGTCATAGCAGCACCGGGGAGCTGTTTTTT. This codes for CASSHSSTGELFF. The chain joins TRBV6-5 to TRBJ2-2, with unresolved D. The CDR3 totals 13 residues. Trimming pared 5 bases from V and 4 bases from J, leaving 8 bases between. Germline V gene lookup returns CDR1 MNHEY and CDR2 SVGAGI.

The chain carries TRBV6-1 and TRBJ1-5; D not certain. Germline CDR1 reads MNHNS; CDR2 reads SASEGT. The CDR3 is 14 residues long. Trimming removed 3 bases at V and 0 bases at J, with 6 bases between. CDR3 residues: CASSDHSSNQPQHF. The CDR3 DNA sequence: TGTGCCAGCAGTGACCACAGTAGCAATCAGCCCCAGCATTTT.

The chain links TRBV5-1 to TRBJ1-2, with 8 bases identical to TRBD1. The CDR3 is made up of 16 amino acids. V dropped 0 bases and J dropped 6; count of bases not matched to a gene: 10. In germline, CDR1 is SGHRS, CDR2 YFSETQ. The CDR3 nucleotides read TGCGCCAGCAGCTTGGTTGGAGGGACAGGAGAACATGGCTACACCTTC. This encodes CASSLVGGTGEHGYTF.

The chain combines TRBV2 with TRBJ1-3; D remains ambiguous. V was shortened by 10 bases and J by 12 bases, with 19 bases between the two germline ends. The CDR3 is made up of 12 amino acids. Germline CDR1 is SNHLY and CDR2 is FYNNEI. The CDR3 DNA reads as TGTGCCATCTATAAAGGAGGGAATGGCATATATTTT. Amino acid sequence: CAIYKGGNGIYF.

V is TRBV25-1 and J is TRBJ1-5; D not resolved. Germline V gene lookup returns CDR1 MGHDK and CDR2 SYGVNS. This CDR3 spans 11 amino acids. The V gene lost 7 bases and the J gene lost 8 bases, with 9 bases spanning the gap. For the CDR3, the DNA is TGTGCCAGCATTCTTGCGGAGCCCCAGCATTTT. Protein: CASILAEPQHF.

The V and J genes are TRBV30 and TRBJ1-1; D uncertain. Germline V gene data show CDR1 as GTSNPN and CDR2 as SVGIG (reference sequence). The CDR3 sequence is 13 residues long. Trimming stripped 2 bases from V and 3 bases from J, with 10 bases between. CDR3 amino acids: CAWSSQVDTEAFF. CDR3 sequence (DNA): TGTGCCTGGAGTTCGCAGGTGGACACTGAAGCTTTCTTT.

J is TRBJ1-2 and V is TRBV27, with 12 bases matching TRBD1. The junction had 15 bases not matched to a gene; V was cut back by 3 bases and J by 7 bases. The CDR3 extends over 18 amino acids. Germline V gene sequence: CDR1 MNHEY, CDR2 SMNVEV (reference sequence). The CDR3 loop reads CASSLGVRDRGPVGGYTF. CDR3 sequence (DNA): TGTGCCAGCAGTTTGGGCGTCCGGGACAGGGGGCCCGTGGGTGGCTACACCTTC.

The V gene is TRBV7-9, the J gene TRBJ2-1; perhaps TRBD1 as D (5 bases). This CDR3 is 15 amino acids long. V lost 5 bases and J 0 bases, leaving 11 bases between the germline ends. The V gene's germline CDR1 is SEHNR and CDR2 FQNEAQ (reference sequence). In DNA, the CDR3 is TGTGCCAGCAGCCTCCGACAGAGCTCCTACAATGAGCAGTTCTTC. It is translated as CASSLRQSSYNEQFF. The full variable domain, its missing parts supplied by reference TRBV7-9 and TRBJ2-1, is DTGVSQNPRHKITKRGQNVTFRCDPISEHNRLYWYRQTLGQGPEFLTYFQNEAQLEKSRLLSDRFSAERPKGSFSTLEIQRTEQGDSAMYLCASSLRQSSYNEQFFGPGTRLTVL.

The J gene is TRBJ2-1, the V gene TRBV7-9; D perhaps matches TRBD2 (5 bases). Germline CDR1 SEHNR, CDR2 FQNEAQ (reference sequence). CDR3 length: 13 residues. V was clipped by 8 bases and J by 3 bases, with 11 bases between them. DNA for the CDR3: TGTGCCAGCCTGGAGCGGATCTACAATGAGCAGTTCTTC. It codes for CASLERIYNEQFF.

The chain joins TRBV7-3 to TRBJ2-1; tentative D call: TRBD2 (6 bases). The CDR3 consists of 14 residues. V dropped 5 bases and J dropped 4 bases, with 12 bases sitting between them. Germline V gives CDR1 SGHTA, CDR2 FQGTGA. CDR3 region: CASSTRAGYNEQFF. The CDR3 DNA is TGTGCCAGCAGCACCAGGGCGGGGTACAATGAGCAGTTCTTC.

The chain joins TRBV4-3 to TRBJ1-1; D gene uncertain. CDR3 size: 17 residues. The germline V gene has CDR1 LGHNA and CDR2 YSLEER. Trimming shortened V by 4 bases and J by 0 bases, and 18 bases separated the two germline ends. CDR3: CASSLARGPSLNTEAFF. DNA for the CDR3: TGCGCCAGCAGCCTAGCAAGAGGGCCCTCCCTGAACACTGAAGCTTTCTTT.

CDR3 coding DNA: TGTGCCAGCAGTTTGAGGGACAGACACACAGATACGCAGTATTTT. Protein: CASSLRDRHTDTQYF. This rearrangement joins TRBV28 to TRBJ2-3; 7 positions agree with TRBD1. V dropped 3 bases and J dropped 2; count of bases not matched to a gene: 5. Germline CDR1 MDHEN, CDR2 SYDVKM. This CDR3 comprises 15 residues. Variable domain in full (rest from reference TRBV28 and TRBJ2-3): DVKVTQSSRYLVKRTGEKVFLECVQDMDHENMFWYRQDPGLGLRLIYFSYDVKMKEKGDIPEGYSVSREKKERFSLILESASTNQTSMYLCASSLRDRHTDTQYFGPGTRLTVL.

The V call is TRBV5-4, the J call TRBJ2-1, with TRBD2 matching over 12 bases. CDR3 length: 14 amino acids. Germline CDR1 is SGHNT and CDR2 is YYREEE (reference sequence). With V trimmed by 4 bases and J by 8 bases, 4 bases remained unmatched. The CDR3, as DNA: TGTGCCAGCAGCCCTAGCGGGAGGGCCTATGAGCAGTTCTTC. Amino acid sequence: CASSPSGRAYEQFF.